These 20 T cell receptor beta chains were sequenced from one sample in a study of shared clonotypes between healthy human individuals (dated by TCRdb to about 2020). Library generation was performed with the immunoSEQ multiplex PCR assay. TCRdb mirrors the immuneACCESS table, restricted to in-frame sequences. Some clones are absent from its copies; in checked studies, under half trace to an unresolved V gene, and the reason for the others is unknown. This sample holds some 1 million clones; roughly 80% were observed only once. The ten biggest clones cover approximately 1.5% of the sample. The source material was memory CD4+ T cells sorted from blood. According to the study, the label for this sample's cell subset or site signals: CD45RA-negative fraction. These receptor sequences come from a young man in good health.

J is TRBJ1-2 and V is TRBV19; D is unclear. This CDR3 contains 13 residues. CDR1 is LNHDA, CDR2 SQIVND, per germline (reference sequence). The V gene lost 3 bases and the J gene lost 3 bases, with 8 bases spanning the gap. The CDR3 here is CASSIGQDYGYTF. DNA for the CDR3: TGTGCCAGTAGTATCGGGCAGGACTATGGCTACACCTTC.

The chain joins TRBV11-2 to TRBJ2-2; 7 bases map to TRBD1. This CDR3 has 15 amino acids. V lost 6 bases, J lost 3 bases, and 7 bases stayed unmatched. Germline CDR1 and CDR2: SGHAT and FQNNGV. The CDR3 is CASRTGTDYTGELFF. DNA for the CDR3: TGTGCCAGCAGAACCGGGACAGACTACACCGGGGAGCTGTTTTTT.

The chain links TRBV5-1 to TRBJ2-1, with D maybe TRBD2 (5 bases). Germline V CDR1 and CDR2: SGHRS, YFSETQ. The V gene lost 1 base and the J gene lost 7 bases, with 6 bases spanning the gap. CDR3 length: 12 amino acids. CDR3 in amino acids: CASSLPGNEQFF. The CDR3 DNA reads TGCGCCAGCAGCTTGCCGGGGAATGAGCAGTTCTTC.

The chain employs TRBV28 and TRBJ1-1; D unclear. Germline V lookup: CDR1 MDHEN, CDR2 SYDVKM. Deletions cut 8 bases from V and 11 bases from J, with 6 bases between. CDR3 length: 8 residues. As DNA, the CDR3 is TGTGCCAGCGACCGCGCTTTCTTT. Translated, it gives CASDRAFF.

The chain links TRBV28 to TRBJ2-5, with 8 bases that match TRBD1. The CDR3 is 15 amino acids. The germline gives CDR1 MDHEN, CDR2 SYDVKM. V lost 1 base to trimming and J lost 4 bases; unmatched junction nucleotides: 5. The CDR3 loop is CASSLSMGTGETQYF. CDR3 nucleotide sequence: TGTGCCAGCAGTTTATCTATGGGGACAGGAGAGACCCAGTACTTC.

The chain is built from TRBV7-2 and TRBJ2-7; TRBD1 aligns across 9 bases. This CDR3 contains 15 residues. The germline gives CDR1 SGHTA, CDR2 FQGNSA. Germline trimming cut 3 bases from V and 1 base from J; bases unmatched to any gene: 4. The CDR3, as DNA: TGTGCCAGCAGCTTGACGGGGACAGGGTCCTACGAGCAGTACTTC. It codes for CASSLTGTGSYEQYF. The whole variable domain, remainder taken from reference TRBV7-2 and TRBJ2-7, is GAGVSQSPSNKVTEKGKDVELRCDPISGHTALYWYRQSLGQGLEFLIYFQGNSAPDKSGLPSDRFSAERTGGSVSTLTIQRTQQEDSAVYLCASSLTGTGSYEQYFGPGTRLTVT.

As for this clone: This same CDR3 is encoded by further DNA sequences in the sample. This chain uses TRBV30 with TRBJ1-2; 7 positions agree with TRBD1. Germline V CDR1 and CDR2: GTSNPN, SVGIG (reference sequence). V was clipped by 3 bases and J by 8 bases; unmatched bases: 3. CDR3 length equals 11 residues. The CDR3 coding sequence is TGTGCCTGGAGCGACAGGGAAGGCTACACCTTC. Protein product: CAWSDREGYTF. The full variable domain, in which reference TRBV30 and TRBJ1-2 provide the parts outside the CDR3, is SQTIHQWPATLVQPVGSPLSLECTVEGTSNPNLYWYRQAAGRGLQLLFYSVGIGQISSEVPQNLSASRPQDRQFILSSKKLLLSDSGFYLCAWSDREGYTFGSGTRLTVV.

In its sample, this clone was seen once. This rearrangement joins TRBV7-9 to TRBJ2-7, with D tentatively TRBD1 (6 bases). Germline values: CDR1 SEHNR, CDR2 FQNEAQ (reference sequence). V was shortened by 5 bases and J by 4 bases, with 21 bases between the two germline ends. The CDR3 sequence is 16 residues long. The CDR3 reads CASSPYSSGEGYEQYF. The CDR3 nucleotides are TGTGCCAGCAGCCCCTACTCCTCAGGGGAAGGGTACGAGCAGTACTTC.

The genes are TRBV6-5 and TRBJ1-5, with D perhaps TRBD1 (6 bases). Trimming pared 6 bases from V and 5 bases from J, leaving 17 bases between. The CDR3 has 15 residues. Germline values: CDR1 MNHEY, CDR2 SVGAGI. CDR3 DNA: TGTGCCAGCAGCCCAGGACAGTGGGGTTATCAGCCCCAGCATTTT. Its protein is CASSPGQWGYQPQHF.

The V call is TRBV6-5, the J call TRBJ2-3; possibly TRBD1 for D (7 bases). CDR3 size: 15 residues. Germline V gives CDR1 MNHEY, CDR2 SVGAGI. V was cut by 8 bases and J by 6 bases, with 21 bases left in between. The CDR3 reads CASGRSGGPTDTQYF. DNA of the CDR3: TGTGCCAGCGGGAGGTCAGGGGGGCCAACGGATACGCAGTATTTT.

This clone was picked up one time. J is TRBJ2-7 and V is TRBV30; TRBD1 matches at 9 bases. There are 15 residues in the CDR3. V shed 2 bases and J 1 base; nucleotides not matched to a gene: 6. The germline V gene encodes CDR1 GTSNPN and CDR2 SVGIG (reference sequence). The CDR3 DNA reads TGTGCCTGGAGTATGGGGGGACAGGGATCCTACGAGCAGTACTTC. Protein sequence: CAWSMGGQGSYEQYF.

This sequence joins TRBV2 and TRBJ1-1; D gene uncertain. V was pared by 7 bases and J by 4 bases, with 13 bases between. The germline V gene encodes CDR1 SNHLY and CDR2 FYNNEI. The CDR3 sequence is 13 residues long. CDR3 sequence (DNA): TGTGCCAGCACTACCGAAGGGTCCACTGAAGCTTTCTTT. Protein sequence: CASTTEGSTEAFF.

The chain couples TRBV11-1 to TRBJ1-6; unclear D gene. The length of the CDR3 is 13 residues. V was trimmed by 5 bases and J by 8 bases, leaving 10 bases between them. Germline CDR1 SGHAT, CDR2 FQDESV (reference sequence). The CDR3 loop reads CASSPALYSPLHF. DNA of the CDR3: TGTGCCAGCAGCCCCGCCCTCTATTCACCCCTCCACTTT.

J is TRBJ1-5 and V is TRBV6-6; the D is unclear. V lost 7 bases, J lost 3 bases, and 10 bases lay in between. The CDR3 length is 13 residues. Germline V gives CDR1 MNHNY, CDR2 SVGAGI (reference sequence). This CDR3 reads CASTKGDNQPQHF. The CDR3 coding sequence is TGTGCCAGCACCAAGGGTGACAATCAGCCCCAGCATTTT.

The sample holds one count of this clone. The chain carries TRBV30 and TRBJ1-6, with a weak D call TRBD1 (6 bases). The germline gives CDR1 GTSNPN, CDR2 SVGIG (reference sequence). Trimming took 4 bases from V and 8 from J, leaving 12 bases between them. The CDR3 is 13 amino acids. The CDR3 sequence: CAWTGNRDSPLHF. For the CDR3, the DNA is TGTGCCTGGACTGGGAACAGGGATTCACCCCTCCACTTT.

This chain uses TRBV30 with TRBJ1-1; possibly TRBD1 for D (5 bases). Germline V CDR1 and CDR2: GTSNPN, SVGIG (reference sequence). Between the trimmed V and J ends, which lost 5 bases and 11 bases, there was a span of 21 bases. There are 13 residues in the CDR3. In DNA, the CDR3 is TGTGCCTGGGATTTTCGCGGGGGGAAGGCTGCTTTCTTT. It yields the protein CAWDFRGGKAAFF.

The chain employs TRBV18 and TRBJ2-7; D might be TRBD1 or TRBD2, each matching 6 bases. Per germline, CDR1 KGHSH and CDR2 LQKENI. This CDR3 is 15 amino acids long. Trimming left V 3 bases short and J 2 bases short, with 14 bases between. CDR3 bases: TGTGCCAGCTCACCCCCCGGGGGCCTGACCTACGAGCAGTACTTC. Its translation is CASSPPGGLTYEQYF.

J is TRBJ2-3 and V is TRBV11-2; 9 bases align to TRBD1. CDR1 is SGHAT, CDR2 FQNNGV, per germline. CDR3 length: 16 amino acids. J was trimmed by 5 bases and V by 2 bases; bases with no gene match: 8. CDR3 nucleotide sequence: TGTGCCAGCAGCTTAACAGGGGGCAAATCAATAGATACGCAGTATTTT. This translates into CASSLTGGKSIDTQYF. The variable domain in full, with the rest retrieved from reference TRBV11-2 and TRBJ2-3, is EAGVAQSPRYKIIEKRQSVAFWCNPISGHATLYWYQQILGQGPKLLIQFQNNGVVDDSQLPKDRFSAERLKGVDSTLKIQPAKLEDSAVYLCASSLTGGKSIDTQYFGPGTRLTVL.

The chain links TRBV6-1 to TRBJ1-3; D not certain. Germline V CDR1 and CDR2: MNHNS, SASEGT. V lost 7 bases and J 0 bases, leaving 7 bases between the germline ends. There are 13 residues in the CDR3. The CDR3 protein is CASTLDSGNTIYF. The CDR3 DNA reads TGTGCCAGCACGCTCGACTCTGGAAACACCATATATTTT.

Comment on this clone: Other DNA sequences in the same sample also yield this CDR3. This CDR3 is CASSLTGNQPQHF. CDR3 in DNA: TGTGCCAGCAGCTTGACAGGGAATCAGCCCCAGCATTTT. The chain recombines TRBV5-8 with TRBJ1-5; the D gene is possibly TRBD1 (6 bases). The CDR3 contains 13 residues. CDR1 is SGHTS and CDR2 is YDEGEE in the germline V gene. V lost 1 base and J lost 4, with 6 bases in between.